The sequence of this T cell receptor (beta chain) was determined in a study of blood T cells in healthy people across ages. With 5 bases clipped from V and 7 bases from J, the junction kept 6 bases outside the gene matches. The CDR3 is 14 residues long. The V gene's germline CDR1 is LGHDT and CDR2 YNNKEL (reference sequence). A second PCR, run for roughly 7 to 11 cycles, used a sample-barcoded 5' primer plus a J-beta primer mix. Every sample gave at least 3 million paired-end reads containing CDR3. TCRdb fed the 5' RACE reads into MiXCR, producing one record per CDR3 protein. The table lists hundreds of thousands of distinct CDR3 sequences, approximately 52% of them singletons.

The gene calls are TRBV3-1 and TRBJ1-5, with 9 nucleotides matching TRBD1. The sequencing input was blood. The source is a woman older than 75 in good health. CDR3 protein: CASSERTGVQPQHF. The CDR3 DNA follows: TGTGCCAGCAGCGAAAGGACAGGGGTGCAGCCCCAGCATTTT.